Each of the 31 T cell receptor beta chains below was sequenced from the same sample in a study of T cell responses to AZD1222 COVID-19 vaccine. TCRdb's copy holds only in-frame clones and misses some; the assay was immunoSEQ multiplex PCR. This table has approximately 130,000 clones, approximately 85% appearing once. This material consisted of peripheral blood, taken 28 days after the second dose of the MenACWY control vaccine. These receptors were taken from an adult who received the MenACWY meningococcal vaccine as a control.

The gene calls are TRBV10-2 and TRBJ2-7; the D is unclear. CDR1 WSHSY and CDR2 SAAADI come from the germline V gene. This CDR3 is built from 13 residues. V lost 3 bases to trimming and J lost 7 bases, with 13 bases between them. The CDR3 DNA sequence: TGCGCCAGCAGTGACACCCTTCACAGTGAGCAGTACGTC. It specifies CASSDTLHSEQYV.

The chain links TRBV29-1 to TRBJ2-3, with 8 positions matching TRBD2. Per the germline V gene, CDR1 is SQVTM and CDR2 is ANQGSEA. J gave up 1 base and V 6 bases, and 9 bases lay outside the gene matches. CDR3 length: 15 amino acids. The CDR3, as DNA: TGCAGCGTCCAACCACGAGCGGGGGGCACAGATACGCAGTATTTT. Encoded protein: CSVQPRAGGTDTQYF.

The genes are TRBV28 and TRBJ1-1; TRBD1 matches at 8 bases. V trimming: 5 bases; J trimming: 4 bases; junction bases outside the gene matches: 15. This CDR3 spans 17 amino acids. The germline CDR1 and CDR2 sequences are MDHEN and SYDVKM. CDR3 sequence: CASSGLYRETGGTEAFF. In DNA, the CDR3 is TGTGCCAGCAGTGGGCTATATAGGGAAACAGGGGGCACTGAAGCTTTCTTT.

V gene TRBV10-2 combines with J gene TRBJ2-7; perhaps TRBD1 as D (5 bases). The V and J ends lost 10 bases and 5 bases respectively, with 15 bases between them. The CDR3 runs to 12 residues. Germline values: CDR1 WSHSY, CDR2 SAAADI. The CDR3 DNA reads as TGCGCCACCTCCCAGGGCGGCCACGAGCAGTACGTC. Protein sequence: CATSQGGHEQYV.

At least ten counts were recorded for this clone. This rearrangement joins TRBV9 to TRBJ2-1; 14 nucleotides match TRBD2. V was pared by 4 bases and J by 0 bases, with 18 bases of the junction left unmatched. The CDR3 is made up of 22 amino acids. Germline assignment: CDR1 SGDLS and CDR2 YYNGEE. The CDR3 DNA follows: TGTGCCAGCAGCCCCAGAGGCCGACTAGCGGGAGGGATACCCCTCTCCTACAATGAGCAGTTCTTC. Translated, it gives CASSPRGRLAGGIPLSYNEQFF.

This chain uses TRBV29-1 with TRBJ1-2; a possible D gene is TRBD1 (5 bases). Germline loops: CDR1 SQVTM, CDR2 ANQGSEA. V dropped 5 bases and J dropped 6 bases, with 16 bases sitting between them. This CDR3 region has 13 residues. CDR3 region: CSVLFGTADGYTF. As DNA, the CDR3 is TGCAGCGTTTTATTTGGGACGGCGGATGGCTACACCTTC.

This chain joins TRBV5-5 and TRBJ2-7; unclear D gene. CDR1 SGHKS and CDR2 YYEKEE come from the germline V gene (reference sequence). This CDR3 comprises 14 residues. Trimming left V 2 bases short and J 2 bases short, with 11 bases between. The CDR3 loop reads CASSFRTEAYEQYV. In DNA form, the CDR3 reads TGTGCCAGCAGCTTTAGGACCGAGGCCTACGAGCAGTACGTC.

V is TRBV25-1 and J is TRBJ2-7, with 8 bases that match TRBD1. The CDR3 contains 15 residues. Germline V CDR1 and CDR2: MGHDK, SYGVNS. V lost 3 bases, J lost 7 bases, and 11 bases stayed unmatched. The CDR3 coding sequence is TGTGCCAGCAGTGACGTGGACAGGGTGGGTAGTGAGCAGTACTTC. It codes for CASSDVDRVGSEQYF.

This chain connects TRBV9 to TRBJ1-1; D unclear. This CDR3 spans 11 amino acids. Germline V gene sequence: CDR1 SGDLS, CDR2 YYNGEE. The V end lost 4 bases, the J end lost 3 bases, and 4 bases lay between the germline ends. The DNA of the CDR3 is TGTGCCAGCAGCCCCCACACTGAAGCTTTCTTT. It translates to CASSPHTEAFF.

V gene TRBV5-1 combines with J gene TRBJ1-1, with TRBD1 identical over 12 bases. With V trimmed by 0 bases and J by 10 bases, 4 bases remained unmatched. Germline values: CDR1 SGHRS, CDR2 YFSETQ. This CDR3 is built from 14 residues. CDR3: CASSLAGTGGSAFF. The CDR3 region has the DNA TGCGCCAGCAGCTTGGCCGGGACAGGGGGCTCAGCTTTCTTT.

The rearrangement uses TRBV24-1 and TRBJ2-3; the D gene could be TRBD1 or TRBD2 (6 bases each). Germline lookup yields CDR1 KGHDR and CDR2 SFDVKD. This CDR3 region has 15 residues. V was pared by 5 bases and J by 4 bases, with 15 bases between. The CDR3 is CATSAGGFIADTQYF. CDR3 sequence (DNA): TGTGCCACCAGTGCCGGGGGCTTTATCGCAGATACGCAGTATTTT.

This clone was detected only a few times. The chain is built from TRBV5-6 and TRBJ2-7, with D unresolved. Trimming shortened V by 2 bases and J by 0 bases, and 9 bases separated the two germline ends. CDR1 SGHDT and CDR2 YYEEEE come from the germline V gene. The CDR3 loop spans 14 amino acids. The DNA for the CDR3 is TGTGCCAGCAGCTTAGCACGGAGCTCCTACGAGCAGTACTTC. The encoded protein is CASSLARSSYEQYF.

The chain links TRBV19 to TRBJ1-1, with 10 nucleotides matching TRBD1. The CDR3 has 14 amino acids. The ends lost 10 bases at V and 5 bases at J; junction bases unmatched: 10. Germline CDR1 and CDR2: LNHDA and SQIVND (reference sequence). The CDR3 DNA is TGTGCCACCTTCCCGGGACAGGGGTGGACTGAAGCTTTCTTT. Translation: CATFPGQGWTEAFF.

This clone was observed a handful of times. The CDR3 sequence: CASSLRDANQPQHF. The DNA of the CDR3 is TGTGCCAGCAGTTTACGAGACGCCAATCAGCCCCAGCATTTT. The chain recombines TRBV27 with TRBJ1-5; D gene ambiguous. Trimming pared 2 bases from V and 3 bases from J, leaving 8 bases between. The CDR3 length is 14 residues. Germline V CDR1 and CDR2: MNHEY, SMNVEV (reference sequence).

The chain joins TRBV19 to TRBJ1-1; D might be TRBD1 (5 bases). CDR3 length: 14 amino acids. Trimming shortened V by 6 bases and J by 5 bases, and 16 bases separated the two germline ends. Germline lookup yields CDR1 LNHDA and CDR2 SQIVND (reference sequence). The CDR3 loop is CASRPPQGWTEAFF. CDR3 DNA: TGTGCCAGTAGGCCCCCCCAGGGCTGGACTGAAGCTTTCTTT.

The chain has TRBV5-4 and TRBJ2-5; a weak D match, TRBD1 (5 bases). Germline CDR1 SGHNT, CDR2 YYREEE (reference sequence). This CDR3 is built from 13 residues. Deletions cut 0 bases from V and 2 bases from J, with 5 bases between. The CDR3 is CASSLEGQETQYF. CDR3 bases: TGTGCCAGCAGCTTGGAGGGGCAAGAGACCCAGTACTTC.

This clone was observed a few times. The chain carries TRBV28 and TRBJ1-5; perhaps TRBD1 as D (5 bases). Germline V gene sequence: CDR1 MDHEN, CDR2 SYDVKM. CDR3 length: 15 amino acids. The V and J ends lost 6 bases and 5 bases respectively, with 17 bases between them. CDR3 protein: CASSQGAGHHQPQHF. CDR3 nucleotides: TGTGCCAGCAGCCAAGGGGCAGGGCATCATCAGCCCCAGCATTTT.

V and J are TRBV2 and TRBJ1-6; possible D gene TRBD1, 5 bases. V was pared by 5 bases and J by 5 bases, with 13 bases between. CDR3 length equals 15 residues. Looked up from germline, CDR1 is SNHLY and CDR2 is FYNNEI. CDR3 residues: CASSTYQGNNSPLHF. DNA for the CDR3: TGTGCCAGCAGTACCTACCAGGGAAATAATTCACCCCTCCACTTT.

V usage is TRBV9 and J usage is TRBJ1-1, with a weak D call TRBD1 (5 bases). Germline assignment: CDR1 SGDLS and CDR2 YYNGEE. Between the trimmed V and J ends, which lost 4 bases and 1 base, there was a span of 17 bases. The CDR3 has 16 residues. The CDR3 DNA reads as TGTGCCAGCAGCCTTTCCTTAGGGACGGCGAACACTGAAGCTTTCTTT. It encodes CASSLSLGTANTEAFF.

This chain joins TRBV5-1 and TRBJ2-1; 8 bases match TRBD2. Germline loops: CDR1 SGHRS, CDR2 YFSETQ. The CDR3 sequence is 17 residues long. With V trimmed by 5 bases and J by 0 bases, 10 bases remained unmatched. Here the CDR3 DNA reads TGCGCCAGCAGGCGAAGCGGGGGCCGTAGCTCCTACAATGAGCAGTTCTTC. Translating gives CASRRSGGRSSYNEQFF.

The chain combines TRBV27 with TRBJ2-1, with D perhaps TRBD1 (8 bases). Germline CDR1 reads MNHEY; CDR2 reads SMNVEV (reference sequence). The length of the CDR3 is 14 residues. Trimming shortened V by 6 bases and J by 4 bases, and 13 bases separated the two germline ends. CDR3 coding DNA: TGTGCCAGCAGGTACAGGGGGGGGTACAATGAGCAGTTCTTC. Its protein is CASRYRGGYNEQFF.

The rearrangement uses TRBV28 and TRBJ1-2; D possibly corresponds to TRBD1 (6 bases). From germline, CDR1 is MDHEN and CDR2 SYDVKM. The CDR3 spans 15 residues. The V and J ends lost 8 bases and 3 bases respectively, with 19 bases between them. The CDR3 region has the DNA TGTGCCAGCTTGTCAGGGACATCCCCTGACTATGGCTACACCTTC. Its translation: CASLSGTSPDYGYTF.

CDR3 DNA: TGTGCCAGCAGCTCCCCGACGTGGGGTTCTAGCACAGATACGCAGTATTTT. It codes for CASSSPTWGSSTDTQYF. J is TRBJ2-3 and V is TRBV7-6; no definite D call. In germline, CDR1 is SGHVS, CDR2 FNYEAQ. Trimming removed 4 bases from V and 0 bases from J, with 17 bases in between. The CDR3 contains 17 residues.

The chain combines TRBV2 with TRBJ1-5; no reliable D call. CDR3 length equals 13 residues. The germline CDR1 and CDR2 sequences are SNHLY and FYNNEI. V dropped 8 bases and J dropped 4 bases, with 12 bases sitting between them. The chain's CDR3 is CASSSLGNQPQHF. CDR3 DNA sequence: TGTGCCAGCTCCAGTTTGGGGAATCAGCCCCAGCATTTT.

The CDR3 reads CASRWGGDSPLHF. The CDR3 DNA follows: TGTGCCAGCAGGTGGGGGGGGGACTCACCCCTCCACTTT. The chain links TRBV28 to TRBJ1-6, with a tentative D call TRBD1 (5 bases). Trimming removed 6 bases at V and 10 bases at J, with 13 bases between. CDR3 size: 13 residues. CDR1 MDHEN and CDR2 SYDVKM come from the germline V gene.

J is TRBJ1-1 and V is TRBV5-1; 11 bases line up with TRBD1. With V trimmed by 1 base and J by 0 bases, 5 bases remained unmatched. Germline V CDR1 and CDR2: SGHRS, YFSETQ. The CDR3 totals 17 residues. For the CDR3, the DNA is TGCGCCAGCAGCTTGCGTGCGGGACAGGGGGTGAACACTGAAGCTTTCTTT. As protein: CASSLRAGQGVNTEAFF.

The chain links TRBV28 to TRBJ2-2; D possibly corresponds to TRBD2 (9 bases). Germline CDR1 is MDHEN and CDR2 is SYDVKM. The CDR3 sequence is 19 residues long. V was shortened by 3 bases and J by 6 bases, with 26 bases between the two germline ends. Here the CDR3 reads CASSFRDRRGGLSPGELFF. CDR3 bases: TGTGCCAGCAGTTTTAGGGACAGGCGGGGGGGCCTATCCCCCGGGGAGCTGTTTTTT. Combining the CDR3 with reference TRBV28 and TRBJ2-2 gives the whole variable domain DVKVTQSSRYLVKRTGEKVFLECVQDMDHENMFWYRQDPGLGLRLIYFSYDVKMKEKGDIPEGYSVSREKKERFSLILESASTNQTSMYLCASSFRDRRGGLSPGELFFGEGSRLTVL.

CDR3 protein: CASSPWGAASVGSGNTIYF. The DNA of the CDR3 is TGTGCCAGCAGCCCCTGGGGGGCCGCATCTGTAGGCTCTGGAAACACCATATATTTT. The chain is built from TRBV7-9 and TRBJ1-3; weak D call: TRBD1 (6 bases). The germline CDR1 and CDR2 sequences are SEHNR and FQNEAQ (reference sequence). The germline V and J ends were trimmed by 5 bases and 0 bases, with 23 bases remaining between them. There are 19 residues in the CDR3.

This clone was counted once. The V gene is TRBV18, the J gene TRBJ1-6; maybe TRBD1 (5 bases). V lost 5 bases and J 10 bases, leaving 24 bases between the germline ends. The CDR3 totals 17 residues. Germline V gene lookup returns CDR1 KGHSH and CDR2 LQKENI. The CDR3 reads CASSETQHRDSESPLHF. In DNA form, the CDR3 reads TGTGCCAGCTCAGAGACTCAGCACCGGGACTCCGAATCACCCCTCCACTTT.

In this sample, this clone turned up a few times. V and J are TRBV5-1 and TRBJ1-2; 9 nucleotides agree with TRBD1. The CDR3 is 16 residues long. CDR1 SGHRS and CDR2 YFSETQ come from the germline V gene. Trimming cost V 4 bases and J 0 bases; bases outside gene matches: 7. CDR3 loop: CASSVRDRATNYGYTF. CDR3 nucleotide sequence: TGCGCCAGCAGCGTGAGGGACAGGGCGACTAACTATGGCTACACCTTC.

This chain joins TRBV7-3 and TRBJ2-6; D call uncertain. Trimming pared 5 bases from V and 1 base from J, leaving 6 bases between. The germline gives CDR1 SGHTA, CDR2 FQGTGA. This CDR3 is built from 14 residues. The CDR3 coding sequence is TGTGCCAGCAGCCGCTGGTCTGGGGCCAACGTCCTGACTTTC. Translation gives CASSRWSGANVLTF. Filled out from reference TRBV7-3 and TRBJ2-6, the complete variable domain reads GAGVSQTPSNKVTEKGKYVELRCDPISGHTALYWYRQSLGQGPEFLIYFQGTGAADDSGLPNDRFFAVRPEGSVSTLKIQRTERGDSAVYLCASSRWSGANVLTFGAGSRLTVL.